This is a list of T cell receptor beta chains from one sample in a study of shared clonotypes between healthy human individuals. Generated by immunoSEQ multiplex PCR, the TCRdb table keeps only in-frame clones and is missing some. The sample records 470,000 or so clones, 81% being singletons. Sample: PBMCs. Every receptor here comes from a woman aged 40-49 years in good health. Some clones in this sample may be carry-over from other donors' samples. The CDR3 runs from the conserved cysteine through the conserved F or W.

>TRBV5-6
CASSFRAQKFRGYTF
>TRBV7-2
CASSLVNRVNEKLFF
>TRBV2
CASSEGRWYGYTF
>TRBV5-1
CASSLLGGETGELFF
>TRBV9
CASSVQGAGSEQYF
>TRBV5-1
CASSLVRGDTGELFF
>TRBV6-5
CASSFGQDYGYTF
>TRBV5-1
CASSLGDRAGAFF
>TRBV5-8
CASSLAGAGGPSYEQYF
>TRBV6-6
CASSLSGEASYEQYF
>TRBV15
CATSSRRAYNEQFF
>TRBV9
CASSNRGSYNEQFF
>TRBV7-9
CASSPRLAGVAGANVLTF
>TRBV18
CASSPRGSNEKLFF
>TRBV10-1
CTSSEPYQPQHF
>TRBV6-6
CASIGSAGERYNEQFF
>TRBV28
CASRREWGYLFGYTF
>TRBV11-2
CASSSHRGRDYGYTF
>TRBV5-1
CASSLDGGGSYNEQFF
>TRBV7-7
CASSPDRTNTGELFF
>TRBV4-2
CASSQERPLRGDEQYF
>TRBV5-1
CASSPVGASGYEQYF
>TRBV19
CASSIVGFGLAGGGELFF